The clone carrying this TCR beta chain was detected only a few times. Sequencing used immunoSEQ multiplex PCR; TCRdb keeps in-frame clones, though not all of them. The table includes 200,000 to 300,000 clones, roughly 83% detected once. The sample originates from a study of blood T cell repertoires in COVID-19. Study context: COVID-19 samples, acute and convalescent, were from the United States, Italy and Spain.

The length of the CDR3 is 15 residues. Germline V CDR1 and CDR2: LGHNA, YNFKEQ. V lost 4 bases, J lost 1 base, and 6 bases stayed unmatched. The rearrangement joins TRBV4-2 to TRBJ1-1, with TRBD1 matching 7 bases. The origin of this receptor is a woman older than 75 with acute or convalescent COVID-19. The specimen sequenced was peripheral blood. CDR3 protein: CASSPGGQQNTEAFF. The CDR3 DNA reads TGTGCCAGCAGCCCAGGGGGACAGCAGAACACTGAAGCTTTCTTT.